The 24 T cell receptor beta chains reported below all come from one sample, sequenced in a study of blood T cell repertoires in COVID-19. Only in-frame clones appear in the TCRdb table, and some are missing; sequencing was by immunoSEQ multiplex PCR. The sample lists 65,000 to 75,000 clones, 80% to 90% seen once, with approximately 5% in the top ten. What was sequenced was peripheral blood. The origin of the receptors is a woman in her fifties or sixties with active COVID-19.

The chain carries TRBV27 and TRBJ2-7; maybe TRBD2 (6 bases). CDR1 is MNHEY and CDR2 is SMNVEV in the germline V gene (reference sequence). The CDR3 has 13 amino acids. Trimming pared 4 bases from V and 6 bases from J, leaving 13 bases between. The DNA for the CDR3 is TGTGCCAGCAGTTACCGGGCGGGGTTCGAGCAGTACTTC. As protein: CASSYRAGFEQYF.

This chain joins TRBV5-1 and TRBJ2-1; possible D gene TRBD2, 5 bases. The V gene lost 0 bases and the J gene lost 7 bases, with 11 bases spanning the gap. The V gene's germline CDR1 is SGHRS and CDR2 YFSETQ. There are 14 residues in the CDR3. This chain's CDR3 is CASSLERVLNEQFF. The CDR3 bases are TGCGCCAGCAGCTTGGAGAGGGTTTTGAATGAGCAGTTCTTC.

The chain uses TRBV6-5 and TRBJ2-3; a weak D match, TRBD2 (5 bases). The ends were cut back, 0 bases at V and 3 bases at J, with 10 bases in the middle. The CDR3 has 15 amino acids. The V gene's germline CDR1 is MNHEY and CDR2 SVGAGI. DNA for the CDR3: TGTGCCAGCAGTTACTCCGGGGTATCAACAGATACGCAGTATTTT. Protein sequence: CASSYSGVSTDTQYF.

The chain has TRBV6-6 and TRBJ1-1; no definite D call. The germline V gene encodes CDR1 MNHNY and CDR2 SVGAGI (reference sequence). The CDR3 consists of 16 residues. Trimming stripped 6 bases from V and 2 bases from J, with 19 bases between. The CDR3 bases are TGTGCCAGCAGCCAAAAATACTTAAACCCCAACACTGAAGCTTTCTTT. Residues: CASSQKYLNPNTEAFF.

V gene TRBV4-1 combines with J gene TRBJ1-1; unclear D gene. The CDR3 has 14 residues. Between the trimmed V and J ends, which lost 1 base and 1 base, there was a span of 7 bases. CDR1 is MGHRA, CDR2 YSYEKL, per germline. The CDR3 protein is CASSQVLPNTEAFF. CDR3 nucleotides: TGCGCCAGCAGCCAAGTTCTACCGAACACTGAAGCTTTCTTT.

The chain combines TRBV7-9 with TRBJ1-5, with 8 nucleotides matching TRBD1. The CDR3 has 16 amino acids. Trimming cost V 8 bases and J 3 bases; bases outside gene matches: 12. CDR1 SEHNR and CDR2 FQNEAQ come from the germline V gene (reference sequence). CDR3 residues: CASSEDGQGVNQPQHF. The DNA of the CDR3 is TGTGCCAGCTCCGAAGACGGACAGGGAGTCAATCAGCCCCAGCATTTT.

The chain uses TRBV28 and TRBJ1-2, with 9 bases lining up with TRBD1. CDR1 and CDR2 from the germline V gene are MDHEN and SYDVKM. CDR3 size: 15 residues. The ends lost 11 bases at V and 7 bases at J; junction bases unmatched: 17. The CDR3 reads CAAWPGNRGPPGYTF. CDR3 nucleotides: TGTGCCGCCTGGCCGGGAAACAGGGGGCCTCCTGGCTACACCTTC.

The gene calls are TRBV7-3 and TRBJ2-3, with D hard to call. The ends were cut back, 5 bases at V and 6 bases at J, with 15 bases in the middle. CDR1 is SGHTA, CDR2 FQGTGA, per germline. The CDR3 length is 14 residues. DNA for the CDR3: TGTGCCAGCAGCCCCCGGAGTGAGTCGGATACGCAGTATTTT. Translation gives CASSPRSESDTQYF.

The CDR3 here is CASSVIKQGSVETQYF. DNA for the CDR3: TGTGCCAGCAGCGTAATCAAACAGGGGAGTGTAGAGACCCAGTACTTC. This chain uses TRBV9 with TRBJ2-5; 7 nucleotides align to TRBD1. Germline CDR1 is SGDLS and CDR2 is YYNGEE. With 1 base clipped from V and 4 bases from J, the junction kept 10 bases outside the gene matches. The length of the CDR3 is 16 residues.

The chain recombines TRBV3-1 (or the pseudogene TRBV3-2) with TRBJ1-6; 7 bases line up with TRBD1. Unmatched junction bases numbered 4, after V lost 1 base and J lost 1 base. CDR1 is LGHDT and CDR2 is YNNKEL in the germline V gene (reference sequence). The CDR3 length is 17 residues. The CDR3 protein is CASSQAGRGSYNSPLHF. In DNA, the CDR3 is TGTGCCAGCAGCCAAGCGGGCAGGGGGTCCTATAATTCACCCCTCCACTTT.

A remark on this clone: This same CDR3 is encoded by further DNA sequences in the sample. The chain has TRBV5-1 and TRBJ2-7, with TRBD2 matching over 9 bases. The CDR3 has 14 amino acids. Germline assignment: CDR1 SGHRS and CDR2 YFSETQ. The V gene end was trimmed by 0 bases and the J gene end by 5 bases; junction bases not matched to a gene: 3. The CDR3 loop reads CASSLGLAADEQYF. The CDR3 nucleotides read TGCGCCAGCAGCTTGGGACTAGCGGCGGACGAGCAGTACTTC.

This chain links TRBV27 with TRBJ1-2; 9 bases align to TRBD1. J was trimmed by 8 bases and V by 6 bases; bases with no gene match: 16. This CDR3 has 16 amino acids. Germline lookup yields CDR1 MNHEY and CDR2 SMNVEV (reference sequence). The CDR3 region has the DNA TGTGCCAGCAGAGCTTCTATCTACAGGGGGCGCAGGGGCTACACCTTC. It encodes CASRASIYRGRRGYTF.

This chain uses TRBV6-6 with TRBJ2-3; no clear D gene. Germline CDR1 and CDR2: MNHNY and SVGAGI (reference sequence). V was clipped by 6 bases and J by 5 bases, with 15 bases between them. This CDR3 contains 14 residues. The CDR3: CASRPNESGDTQYF. The CDR3 DNA reads TGTGCCAGCAGACCCAATGAATCGGGAGATACGCAGTATTTT.

V usage is TRBV12-5 and J usage is TRBJ1-3, with a possible D match to TRBD1 (5 bases). CDR1 LGHNT and CDR2 FRNRAP come from the germline V gene. V was cut by 1 base and J by 0 bases, with 10 bases left in between. The CDR3 covers 16 residues. CDR3 loop: CASGLETAYSGNTIYF. The DNA for the CDR3 is TGTGCTAGTGGTTTGGAGACAGCCTACTCTGGAAACACCATATATTTT.

The CDR3 reads CASSMRTSGSYEQYF. The CDR3 DNA reads TGTGCCAGTAGTATGCGGACTAGCGGATCCTACGAGCAGTACTTC. The J gene is TRBJ2-7, the V gene TRBV19; TRBD2 matches at 10 bases. V lost 3 bases, J lost 1 base, and 3 bases stayed unmatched. Per germline, CDR1 LNHDA and CDR2 SQIVND (reference sequence). CDR3 length: 15 amino acids.

The chain has TRBV6-2 or TRBV6-3 and TRBJ2-3; D possibly corresponds to TRBD2 (6 bases). Germline lookup yields CDR1 MNHEY and CDR2 SVGEGT. The CDR3 runs 16 residues. V was trimmed by 5 bases and J by 0 bases, leaving 15 bases between them. DNA of the CDR3: TGTGCCAGCAGTCGTTGGAGGGAGACTAGCACAGATACGCAGTATTTT. Translating gives CASSRWRETSTDTQYF.

J is TRBJ1-2 and V is TRBV18; 9 nucleotides align to TRBD1. Germline trimming cut 6 bases from V and 3 bases from J; bases unmatched to any gene: 8. This CDR3 contains 15 residues. Germline V gene lookup returns CDR1 KGHSH and CDR2 LQKENI. CDR3 coding DNA: TGTGCCAGCTCGCCTCGGACAGGGGCAGACTATGGCTACACCTTC. Amino acids: CASSPRTGADYGYTF.

The chain recombines TRBV28 with TRBJ1-1; D gene unclear. Trimming took off 2 bases at V and 0 bases at J, with 7 bases between the two ends. CDR3 length equals 14 residues. The germline V gene encodes CDR1 MDHEN and CDR2 SYDVKM. The CDR3 region has the DNA TGTGCCAGCAGTTTAAAATCGGTGAACACTGAAGCTTTCTTT. Protein sequence: CASSLKSVNTEAFF.

This clone was observed a few times. The chain is built from TRBV20-1 and TRBJ2-7; 11 bases are a match to TRBD2. Trimming took 3 bases from V and 6 from J; bases not matched to a gene: 7. From germline, CDR1 is DFQATT and CDR2 SNEGSKA (reference sequence). The length of the CDR3 is 14 residues. The CDR3 DNA sequence: TGCAGTGCTAGTCCACTTACTAGCGGGGGCGAGCAGTACTTC. Residues: CSASPLTSGGEQYF.

This clone was detected once. The chain employs TRBV10-3 and TRBJ2-3; D is unresolved. This CDR3 is 14 amino acids long. Germline assignment: CDR1 ENHRY and CDR2 SYGVKD. With 4 bases removed from V and 0 bases from J, the gap between germline ends came to 8 bases. The CDR3 loop is CAISGVTSTDTQYF. CDR3 DNA sequence: TGTGCCATCAGTGGAGTGACTAGCACAGATACGCAGTATTTT.

The V call is TRBV2, the J call TRBJ2-7, with D perhaps TRBD1 (6 bases). Germline V gene data show CDR1 as SNHLY and CDR2 as FYNNEI. The V and J ends lost 6 bases and 2 bases respectively, with 8 bases between them. CDR3 size: 12 residues. The CDR3 sequence is CASRQGTYEQYF. The CDR3 DNA reads TGTGCCAGCAGACAGGGAACCTACGAGCAGTACTTC.

The rearrangement links TRBV19 to TRBJ2-4; 8 nucleotides agree with TRBD2. The CDR3 is made up of 14 amino acids. Germline V lookup: CDR1 LNHDA, CDR2 SQIVND (reference sequence). Unmatched junction bases numbered 4, after V lost 6 bases and J lost 3 bases. In DNA form, the CDR3 reads TGTGCCAGTAGAGGCGGGGGGTTCAAAAACATTCAGTACTTC. This translates into CASRGGGFKNIQYF.

V is TRBV18 and J is TRBJ2-3, with no clear D. This CDR3 contains 15 residues. V was pared by 6 bases and J by 1 base, with 14 bases between. Germline CDR1 reads KGHSH; CDR2 reads LQKENI. CDR3 sequence: CASSPGLKGTDTQYF. The CDR3 nucleotides are TGTGCCAGCTCGCCTGGGCTCAAGGGCACAGATACGCAGTATTTT.

CDR3 nucleotides: TGTGCCAGCAGACAGGGGAACACCGGGGAGCTGTTTTTT. This encodes CASRQGNTGELFF. The gene calls are TRBV7-3 and TRBJ2-2, with TRBD1 as a possible D gene (6 bases). This CDR3 spans 13 amino acids. The germline V gene encodes CDR1 SGHTA and CDR2 FQGTGA. Between the trimmed V and J ends, which lost 6 bases and 1 base, there was a span of 6 bases. Using reference TRBV7-3 and TRBJ2-2 for the parts outside the CDR3, the full variable domain is GAGVSQTPSNKVTEKGKYVELRCDPISGHTALYWYRQSLGQGPEFLIYFQGTGAADDSGLPNDRFFAVRPEGSVSTLKIQRTERGDSAVYLCASRQGNTGELFFGEGSRLTVL.